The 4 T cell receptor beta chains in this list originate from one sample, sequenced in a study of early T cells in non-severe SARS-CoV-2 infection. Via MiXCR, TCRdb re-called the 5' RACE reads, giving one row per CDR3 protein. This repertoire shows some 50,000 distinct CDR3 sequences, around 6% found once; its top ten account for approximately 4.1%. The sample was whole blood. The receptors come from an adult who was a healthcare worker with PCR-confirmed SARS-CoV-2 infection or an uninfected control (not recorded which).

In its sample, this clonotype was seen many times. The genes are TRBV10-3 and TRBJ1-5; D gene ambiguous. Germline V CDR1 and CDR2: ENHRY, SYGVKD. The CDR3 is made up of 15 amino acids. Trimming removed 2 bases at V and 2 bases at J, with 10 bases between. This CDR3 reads CAISEGGPGNQPQHF. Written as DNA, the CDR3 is TGTGCCATCAGTGAGGGAGGGCCTGGCAATCAGCCCCAGCATTTT.

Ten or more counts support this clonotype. The CDR3 sequence is CASSVLGTEAFF. The DNA for the CDR3 is TGTGCCAGCAGTGTCTTGGGGACTGAAGCTTTCTTT. The rearrangement uses TRBV6-1 and TRBJ1-1; D ambiguous. V lost 4 bases to trimming and J lost 5 bases, with 8 bases between them. The CDR3 is 12 amino acids. Per the germline V gene, CDR1 is MNHNS and CDR2 is SASEGT.

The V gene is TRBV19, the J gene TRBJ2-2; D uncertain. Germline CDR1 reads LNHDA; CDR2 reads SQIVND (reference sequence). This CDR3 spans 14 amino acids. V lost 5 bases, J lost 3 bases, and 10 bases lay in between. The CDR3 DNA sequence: TGTGCCAGTAGTCCGGTGGGCTACACCGGGGAGCTGTTTTTT. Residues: CASSPVGYTGELFF.

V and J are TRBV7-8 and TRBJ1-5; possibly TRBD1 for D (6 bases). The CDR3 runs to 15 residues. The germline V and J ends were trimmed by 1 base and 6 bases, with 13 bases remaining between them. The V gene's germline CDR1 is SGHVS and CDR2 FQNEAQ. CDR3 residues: CASSLGRGQFQPQHF. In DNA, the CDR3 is TGTGCCAGCAGCTTAGGTCGGGGGCAGTTTCAGCCCCAGCATTTT.